A selection of T cell receptor beta chains follows, all from one sample in a study of T cell repertoires in cytomegalovirus infection. TCRdb itself ran the reads through MiXCR, one entry per CDR3 protein. The sample includes 900,000 to 950,000 distinct CDR3 sequences, roughly 30% of them seen just once. No antigen has been assigned to these receptors. Specimen: cultured CD8+ T cells from PBMCs, collected from culture after CMV antigen stimulation. The receptors come from a human donor in good health (CMV status not recorded). Some clones in this sample may be carry-over from other donors' samples. Both conserved end residues are part of each CDR3. Fields, in order: J gene, D gene, V gene, clone size, CDR3 protein, CDR3 DNA. The D gene is left open where the match is weak. Part of the rows lack a size; the others show once, few, many or a class for expanded clones.

J: TRBJ1-2
D: TRBD1
V: TRBV12-3/TRBV12-4
size: .
CDR3: CASSSQGQGGPGGYTF
DNA: TGTGCCAGCAGTTCCCAGGGTCAGGGGGGTCCGGGGGGCTACACCTTC

J: TRBJ1-2
D: .
V: TRBV28
size: few
CDR3: CASSPLRAPGYGYTF
DNA: TGTGCCAGCAGCCCTCTTAGGGCCCCTGGCTATGGCTACACCTTC

J: TRBJ2-2
D: .
V: TRBV15
size: .
CDR3: CATSTGTGELFF
DNA: TGTGCCACCAGCACGGGCACCGGGGAGCTGTTTTTT

J: TRBJ2-6
D: TRBD2
V: TRBV5-4
size: once
CDR3: CASSSRTSGPFGANVLTF
DNA: TGTGCCAGCAGCTCAAGAACTAGCGGGCCCTTTGGGGCCAACGTCCTGACTTTC

J: TRBJ2-7
D: .
V: TRBV7-1
size: .
CDR3: CASSPRTDPYEQYF
DNA: TGTGCCAGCAGCCCTCGGACTGATCCCTACGAGCAGTACTTC

J: TRBJ2-3
D: TRBD2
V: TRBV6-6
size: few
CDR3: CANSYVAGGPPDTQYF
DNA: TGTGCCAACTCATACGTAGCGGGGGGGCCCCCAGATACGCAGTATTTT

J: TRBJ2-5
D: TRBD2
V: TRBV20-1
size: many
CDR3: CSARRLAGRGETQYF
DNA: TGCAGTGCTAGACGACTAGCGGGGAGGGGGGAGACCCAGTACTTC

J: TRBJ2-7
D: .
V: TRBV5-1
size: .
CDR3: CASSLDQGLSYEQYF
DNA: TGCGCCAGCAGCTTGGACCAGGGGCTCTCCTACGAGCAGTACTTC

J: TRBJ1-1
D: .
V: TRBV4-2
size: few
CDR3: CASSQDTGTPEAFF
DNA: TGTGCCAGCAGTCAAGATACGGGGACCCCTGAAGCTTTCTTT

J: TRBJ1-2
D: TRBD1
V: TRBV4-1
size: few
CDR3: CASSQELGQDGYGYTF
DNA: TGCGCCAGCAGCCAAGAACTTGGACAGGACGGCTATGGCTACACCTTC

J: TRBJ1-4
D: .
V: TRBV7-9
size: few
CDR3: CASSIGTVENEKLFF
DNA: TGTGCCAGCAGCATAGGGACGGTGGAGAATGAAAAACTGTTTTTT

J: TRBJ2-3
D: .
V: TRBV7-2
size: many
CDR3: CASSGVLRGSTDTQYF
DNA: TGTGCCAGCAGCGGAGTATTGAGGGGGAGCACAGATACGCAGTATTTT

J: TRBJ1-1
D: .
V: TRBV2
size: .
CDR3: CASSWGAGARNTEAFF
DNA: TGTGCCAGCAGTTGGGGGGCAGGGGCCCGGAACACTGAAGCTTTCTTT

J: TRBJ1-1
D: .
V: TRBV5-6
size: few
CDR3: CASSLGLLGTPLSGTEAFF
DNA: TGTGCCAGCAGCTTGGGGCTGCTGGGGACCCCCTTAAGTGGCACTGAAGCTTTCTTT

J: TRBJ1-3
D: .
V: TRBV7-8
size: .
CDR3: CASSLVPPWQGRNTIYF
DNA: TGTGCCAGCAGCTTAGTACCCCCTTGGCAGGGTAGAAACACCATATATTTT

J: TRBJ1-5
D: .
V: TRBV28
size: .
CDR3: CASSLRGGQGQPQHF
DNA: TGTGCCAGCAGTTTGAGAGGGGGTCAAGGCCAGCCCCAGCATTTT

J: TRBJ2-5
D: TRBD2
V: TRBV15
size: .
CDR3: CATSPRLAGPPQETQYF
DNA: TGTGCCACCAGCCCCCGACTAGCGGGGCCGCCACAAGAGACCCAGTACTTC

J: TRBJ2-3
D: TRBD2
V: TRBV15
size: .
CDR3: CATSREGGAGTDTQYF
DNA: TGTGCCACCAGCAGAGAGGGAGGGGCCGGCACAGATACGCAGTATTTT

J: TRBJ1-4
D: .
V: TRBV15
size: .
CDR3: CATSRSGTVGFNEKLFF
DNA: TGTGCCACCAGCAGATCCGGGACGGTGGGCTTTAATGAAAAACTGTTTTTT

J: TRBJ2-1
D: TRBD2
V: TRBV4-1
size: .
CDR3: CASSHVPGTREDNEQFF
DNA: TGCGCCAGCAGCCATGTCCCCGGGACTAGGGAAGACAATGAGCAGTTCTTC

J: TRBJ1-3
D: .
V: TRBV2
size: .
CDR3: CASSEPQGTISGNTIYF
DNA: TGTGCCAGCAGTGAACCCCAAGGGACAATCTCTGGAAACACCATATATTTT

J: TRBJ1-6
D: .
V: TRBV4-3
size: few
CDR3: CASSHKNSYNSPLHF
DNA: TGCGCCAGCAGCCATAAGAACTCCTATAATTCACCCCTCCACTTT

J: TRBJ2-7
D: .
V: TRBV5-1
size: .
CDR3: CASSKISNEQYF
DNA: TGCGCCAGCAGCAAGATTAGCAACGAGCAGTACTTC

J: TRBJ2-2
D: .
V: TRBV27
size: few
CDR3: CASALTGRFGELFF
DNA: TGTGCCAGCGCGTTGACAGGGAGGTTCGGGGAGCTGTTTTTT

J: TRBJ1-2
D: TRBD1
V: TRBV27
size: once
CDR3: CASSYSWTGNYDYTF
DNA: TGTGCCAGCAGTTACTCTTGGACAGGCAACTATGACTACACCTTC

J: TRBJ2-3
D: .
V: TRBV7-9
size: many
CDR3: CASSLSGFATDTQYF
DNA: TGTGCCAGCAGCTTAAGTGGATTTGCGACAGATACGCAGTATTTT

J: TRBJ2-3
D: .
V: TRBV7-2
size: many
CDR3: CASSVWGTPADTQYF
DNA: TGTGCCAGCAGCGTTTGGGGGACTCCGGCAGATACGCAGTATTTT

J: TRBJ2-7
D: .
V: TRBV6-1
size: .
CDR3: CASSEGRFSYEQYF
DNA: TGTGCCAGCAGTGAGGGACGGTTCTCCTACGAGCAGTACTTC

J: TRBJ2-1
D: TRBD1
V: TRBV27
size: many
CDR3: CASSLGTGAYNEQFF
DNA: TGTGCCAGCAGCTTAGGGACAGGGGCTTACAATGAGCAGTTCTTC

J: TRBJ2-1
D: TRBD2
V: TRBV27
size: few
CDR3: CASSLSGSGGARGYNEQFF
DNA: TGTGCCAGCAGTTTATCGGGAAGCGGGGGGGCCAGAGGCTACAATGAGCAGTTCTTC

J: TRBJ2-5
D: .
V: TRBV12-3/TRBV12-4
size: .
CDR3: CASSRIPGDTGDQYF
DNA: TGTGCCAGCAGCCGAATCCCCGGGGACACGGGGGACCAGTACTTC

J: TRBJ2-1
D: TRBD1
V: TRBV19
size: few
CDR3: CASSIATGREQFF
DNA: TGTGCCAGTAGTATAGCGACAGGGCGGGAGCAGTTCTTC

J: TRBJ2-3
D: .
V: TRBV11-2
size: .
CDR3: CASSLDQGLLTDTQYF
DNA: TGTGCCAGCAGCTTAGATCAGGGTCTTCTCACAGATACGCAGTATTTT

J: TRBJ1-1
D: .
V: TRBV4-3
size: .
CDR3: CASSPVDSHTEAFF
DNA: TGCGCCAGCAGCCCTGTGGACAGCCACACTGAAGCTTTCTTT

J: TRBJ2-7
D: TRBD1
V: TRBV5-1
size: .
CDR3: CASSLGRTGNDEQYF
DNA: TGCGCCAGCAGCTTGGGGCGGACAGGGAACGACGAGCAGTACTTC

J: TRBJ1-2
D: .
V: TRBV2
size: .
CDR3: CASSERQIERDYGYTF
DNA: TGTGCCAGCAGTGAAAGACAGATCGAGAGAGACTATGGCTACACCTTC

J: TRBJ1-4
D: .
V: TRBV14
size: few
CDR3: CAHPASLNEKLFF
DNA: TGTGCCCACCCGGCCAGCCTTAATGAAAAACTGTTTTTT

J: TRBJ1-2
D: .
V: TRBV19
size: once
CDR3: CASSIDGGDYGYTF
DNA: TGTGCCAGTAGTATAGATGGGGGTGACTATGGCTACACCTTC

J: TRBJ1-5
D: .
V: TRBV12-3/TRBV12-4
size: .
CDR3: CASSPRGLGGQPQHF
DNA: TGTGCCAGCAGCCCCCGGGGCCTAGGCGGACAGCCCCAGCATTTT

J: TRBJ1-1
D: .
V: TRBV5-8
size: once
CDR3: CTSRTDPMNTEAFF
DNA: TGTACCAGCCGAACCGATCCCATGAACACTGAAGCTTTCTTT

J: TRBJ2-1
D: .
V: TRBV27
size: .
CDR3: CASSRTPTTYNEQFF
DNA: TGTGCCAGCAGCCGCACCCCGACTACCTACAATGAGCAGTTCTTC

J: TRBJ1-5
D: .
V: TRBV19
size: .
CDR3: CASSIGPLHQPQHF
DNA: TGTGCCAGTAGTATCGGACCTCTCCATCAGCCCCAGCATTTT

J: TRBJ1-1
D: .
V: TRBV10-2
size: few
CDR3: CASSVRPVNTEAFF
DNA: TGCGCCAGCAGTGTAAGACCGGTGAACACTGAAGCTTTCTTT

J: TRBJ1-1
D: .
V: TRBV7-9
size: many
CDR3: CASSWEYTEAFF
DNA: TGTGCCAGCAGCTGGGAATACACTGAAGCTTTCTTT

J: TRBJ2-5
D: .
V: TRBV7-3
size: .
CDR3: CASSPDAGETQYF
DNA: TGTGCCAGCAGTCCGGACGCCGGAGAGACCCAGTACTTC

J: TRBJ1-6
D: .
V: TRBV15
size: .
CDR3: CATSRKRPANLALHF
DNA: TGTGCCACCAGCAGAAAAAGACCTGCCAATTTGGCCCTCCACTTT

J: TRBJ1-4
D: .
V: TRBV27
size: .
CDR3: CASRRRAANEKLFF
DNA: TGTGCCAGCAGGAGGAGGGCTGCTAATGAAAAACTGTTTTTT

J: TRBJ1-5
D: TRBD1
V: TRBV4-1
size: few
CDR3: CASSQEGQYSNQPQHF
DNA: TGCGCCAGCAGCCAAGAGGGACAGTATAGCAATCAGCCCCAGCATTTT

J: TRBJ2-1
D: TRBD2
V: TRBV7-8
size: .
CDR3: CASNLLAGASSYNEQFF
DNA: TGTGCCAGCAACCTCCTAGCGGGGGCCAGCTCCTACAATGAGCAGTTCTTC

J: TRBJ1-1
D: TRBD1
V: TRBV6-1
size: few
CDR3: CARGQGVEAFF
DNA: TGTGCCAGGGGACAGGGGGTTGAAGCTTTCTTT

J: TRBJ2-3
D: .
V: TRBV19
size: .
CDR3: CASSIRFPDRPTDTQYF
DNA: TGTGCCAGTAGTATTAGGTTCCCGGACCGACCCACAGATACGCAGTATTTT

J: TRBJ2-7
D: TRBD1
V: TRBV4-1
size: .
CDR3: CASSRLTGGPYEQYF
DNA: TGCGCCAGCAGCCGGCTGACAGGGGGCCCCTACGAGCAGTACTTC

J: TRBJ1-6
D: .
V: TRBV29-1
size: .
CDR3: CSVEDGREPNSPLHF
DNA: TGCAGCGTTGAGGATGGGAGGGAGCCAAATTCACCCCTCCACTTT

J: TRBJ2-3
D: TRBD2
V: TRBV7-6
size: .
CDR3: CVSSYKVGGEADTQYF
DNA: TGTGTCAGCAGCTATAAAGTCGGGGGGGAAGCAGATACGCAGTATTTT

J: TRBJ1-6
D: TRBD1
V: TRBV6-1
size: .
CDR3: CASSQFPRDRARSPLHF
DNA: TGTGCCAGCAGCCAATTCCCACGGGACAGGGCACGGTCACCCCTCCACTTT